This note documents a single T cell receptor (beta chain) sequence. Its antigen is still unknown. TCRdb used MiXCR to reprocess the RT-PCR reads, holding one entry per CDR3 protein. The table has about 480,000 distinct CDR3 sequences, about 25% seen once. This entry comes from a study of response to subunit inactivated influenza vaccine. Regarding the study as a whole: Each seasonal influenza vaccination recruits few new T cells, the authors suggested.

Germline V gives CDR1 KGHDR, CDR2 SFDVKD. CDR3 length: 14 amino acids. Unmatched junction bases numbered 4, after V lost 1 base and J lost 10 bases. This clonotype originated in a man between 45 and 60 years old who received an inactivated influenza vaccine. The sequencing here drew on CD4+ T cells sorted from PBMCs, taken 5 days after vaccination. The rearrangement uses TRBV24-1 and TRBJ1-1; 11 positions agree with TRBD1. This CDR3 is CATSDFAGTGGAFF. Here the CDR3 DNA reads TGTGCCACCAGTGATTTCGCCGGGACAGGGGGAGCTTTCTTT.